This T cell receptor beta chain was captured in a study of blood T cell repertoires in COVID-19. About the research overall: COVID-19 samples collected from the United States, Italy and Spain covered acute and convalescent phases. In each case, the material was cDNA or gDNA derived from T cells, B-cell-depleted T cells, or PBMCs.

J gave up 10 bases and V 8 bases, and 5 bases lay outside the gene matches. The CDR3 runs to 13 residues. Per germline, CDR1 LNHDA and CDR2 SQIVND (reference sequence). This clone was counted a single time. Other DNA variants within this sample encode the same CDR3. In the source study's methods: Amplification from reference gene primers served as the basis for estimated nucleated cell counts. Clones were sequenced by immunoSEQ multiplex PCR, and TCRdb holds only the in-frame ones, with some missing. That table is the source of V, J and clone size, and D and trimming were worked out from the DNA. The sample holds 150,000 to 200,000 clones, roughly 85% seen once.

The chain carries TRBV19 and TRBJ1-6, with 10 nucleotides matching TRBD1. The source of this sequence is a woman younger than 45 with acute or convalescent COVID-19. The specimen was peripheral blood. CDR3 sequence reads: CASRDRGGSPLHF. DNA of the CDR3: TGTGCCAGTCGGGACAGGGGTGGGTCACCCCTCCACTTT.